The rows below give T cell receptor beta chains drawn from one sample of a study of human T cells and chemical hapten exposure. TCRdb recomputed calls from the RACE reads with MiXCR, one row per CDR3 protein. The sample shows some 100,000 distinct CDR3 sequences, about a tenth of them seen only once. The sample consisted of whole blood, taken in connection with sensitization to the hapten diphenylcyclopropenone (DPC). These receptors originate from a woman between 40 and 55 years old with alopecia areata. Some clones in this sample may be carry-over from other donors' samples. Each CDR3 is given without its conserved first and last residue.

V gene: TRBV12-3/TRBV12-4
J gene: TRBJ1-1
CDR3 protein: ASRRATSTEAF

V gene: TRBV11-2
J gene: TRBJ1-4
CDR3 protein: ASSLDRRQDPSVNEKLF

V gene: TRBV6-5
J gene: TRBJ1-1
CDR3 protein: ASSYSLQTEAF

V gene: TRBV12-3/TRBV12-4
J gene: TRBJ1-2
CDR3 protein: ASSLQAGYDYGYT

V gene: TRBV4-2
J gene: TRBJ2-5
CDR3 protein: ASSQIKDRSETQY

V gene: TRBV7-3
J gene: TRBJ2-1
CDR3 protein: ASSPGLAGSYNEQF

V gene: TRBV11-2
J gene: TRBJ1-1
CDR3 protein: ASSLPGYRVNTEAF

V gene: TRBV6-5
J gene: TRBJ2-7
CDR3 protein: ASREGIPPYEQY

V gene: TRBV20-1
J gene: TRBJ2-5
CDR3 protein: SARVPGALLNGETQY

V gene: TRBV20-1
J gene: TRBJ1-2
CDR3 protein: SASRQITEGYT

V gene: TRBV28
J gene: TRBJ1-5
CDR3 protein: ASSLYPGQGRDQPQH

V gene: TRBV30
J gene: TRBJ1-1
CDR3 protein: ASFQGGTEAF

V gene: TRBV11-3
J gene: TRBJ2-1
CDR3 protein: ASSLTDSNNEQF

V gene: TRBV5-1
J gene: TRBJ2-3
CDR3 protein: ASSLASTASGGPADTQY

V gene: TRBV6-5
J gene: TRBJ1-5
CDR3 protein: ASSYGSGVGQPQH

V gene: TRBV12-5
J gene: TRBJ2-1
CDR3 protein: ASGLSNSGFYNEQF

V gene: TRBV12-3/TRBV12-4
J gene: TRBJ2-2
CDR3 protein: ASSTRTGELF

V gene: TRBV7-9
J gene: TRBJ1-2
CDR3 protein: ASSLESGAYGYT

V gene: TRBV4-1
J gene: TRBJ2-3
CDR3 protein: ASSHPSGGGRHTQY

V gene: TRBV20-1
J gene: TRBJ2-2
CDR3 protein: SARRPASNTGELF

V gene: TRBV20-1
J gene: TRBJ2-3
CDR3 protein: SARVSWTGSFTDTQY

V gene: TRBV4-2
J gene: TRBJ2-1
CDR3 protein: ASSHRGGGGLREQF

V gene: TRBV6-2/TRBV6-3
J gene: TRBJ1-2
CDR3 protein: ASRGQGGYGYT